These T cell receptor beta chains were read from a single sample in a study of T cells in Graves' hyperthyroidism and ophthalmopathy. TCRdb passed the multiplex PCR reads through MiXCR, listing each CDR3 protein once. The data contain approximately 600,000 distinct CDR3 sequences, less than 25% of them singletons. The sequenced sample consisted of blood. Receptors originate from a man younger than 45 with Graves' ophthalmopathy. Each CDR3 is given with its conserved first and last residue. Fields, in order: J gene, D gene, V gene, clone size, CDR3 DNA, CDR3 protein. The D gene is left open where the match is weak. Clone sizes are given selectively: once, few, many, or a class where the clone is expanded.

J gene: TRBJ2-3
D gene: .
V gene: TRBV6-1
clone size: few
CDR3 DNA: TGTGCCAGCAGTGAATCGACAGGCTGGGGAGATACGCAGTATTTT
CDR3 protein: CASSESTGWGDTQYF

J gene: TRBJ2-1
D gene: .
V gene: TRBV15
clone size: few
CDR3 DNA: TGTGGCATCGGCGGCTACAATGAGCAGTTCTTC
CDR3 protein: CGIGGYNEQFF

J gene: TRBJ2-7
D gene: .
V gene: TRBV7-2
clone size: many
CDR3 DNA: TGTGCCAGCAGCTTGCCAGGATCGAAAAGGGGGGAGCAGTACTTC
CDR3 protein: CASSLPGSKRGEQYF

J gene: TRBJ2-3
D gene: .
V gene: TRBV4-1
clone size: .
CDR3 DNA: TGCGCCAGCAGCCAACTGGGCGGTACGCAGTATTTT
CDR3 protein: CASSQLGGTQYF

J gene: TRBJ2-7
D gene: TRBD1
V gene: TRBV6-2/TRBV6-3
clone size: few
CDR3 DNA: TGTGCCAGCTTCGGAGGGGGACAGGGCTACGAGCAGTACTTC
CDR3 protein: CASFGGGQGYEQYF

J gene: TRBJ1-6
D gene: .
V gene: TRBV6-1
clone size: few
CDR3 DNA: TGTGCCAGCAGGCAGGGTTTTCTCGGTTCACCCCTCCACTTT
CDR3 protein: CASRQGFLGSPLHF

J gene: TRBJ2-7
D gene: .
V gene: TRBV28
clone size: many
CDR3 DNA: TGTGCCAGCAGTTTAAAGCCCCACAACGAGCAGTACTTC
CDR3 protein: CASSLKPHNEQYF

J gene: TRBJ2-7
D gene: .
V gene: TRBV20-1
clone size: few
CDR3 DNA: TGCAGTGCTAGAGCTGGAGGAGCCGCACCTGAGGACGAGCAGTACTTC
CDR3 protein: CSARAGGAAPEDEQYF

J gene: TRBJ1-4
D gene: TRBD1
V gene: TRBV5-1
clone size: .
CDR3 DNA: TGCGCCAGCAGCTCCCCCGGGACAGGGGATAATGAAAAACTGTTTTTT
CDR3 protein: CASSSPGTGDNEKLFF

J gene: TRBJ2-7
D gene: .
V gene: TRBV7-9
clone size: .
CDR3 DNA: TGTGCCAGCAGCGGACCCGGGATCTCCTACGAGCAGTACTTC
CDR3 protein: CASSGPGISYEQYF

J gene: TRBJ1-5
D gene: .
V gene: TRBV5-1
clone size: .
CDR3 DNA: TGCGCCAGCAGCTTGGGGACTCTTAATAGCAATCAGCCCCAGCATTTT
CDR3 protein: CASSLGTLNSNQPQHF

J gene: TRBJ1-1
D gene: .
V gene: TRBV6-1
clone size: many
CDR3 DNA: TGTGCCAGCAGTGAAGATTTAAACACTGAAGCTTTCTTT
CDR3 protein: CASSEDLNTEAFF

J gene: TRBJ1-5
D gene: .
V gene: TRBV28
clone size: many
CDR3 DNA: TGTGCCAGCAGTTCCCCAGGTGAGGGGAGTCAGCCCCAGCATTTT
CDR3 protein: CASSSPGEGSQPQHF

J gene: TRBJ2-3
D gene: TRBD1
V gene: TRBV7-8
clone size: few
CDR3 DNA: TGTGCCAGCAGCGTGACGAGGGGGCGCCCAGATACGCAGTATTTT
CDR3 protein: CASSVTRGRPDTQYF

J gene: TRBJ1-2
D gene: .
V gene: TRBV7-2
clone size: .
CDR3 DNA: TGTGCCAGCAGCTTAGCTTCACAGCTCCCTGGCTACACCTTC
CDR3 protein: CASSLASQLPGYTF

J gene: TRBJ1-4
D gene: TRBD1
V gene: TRBV3-1
clone size: .
CDR3 DNA: TGTGCCAGCAGCTCCAGCTCCGGGACAGTGGGTGAAAAACTGTTTTTT
CDR3 protein: CASSSSSGTVGEKLFF

J gene: TRBJ2-7
D gene: TRBD2
V gene: TRBV28
clone size: few
CDR3 DNA: TGTGCCAGCCTCGGGAGCGGGAGCTTATACGAGCAGTACTTC
CDR3 protein: CASLGSGSLYEQYF

J gene: TRBJ1-6
D gene: .
V gene: TRBV27
clone size: .
CDR3 DNA: TGTGCCAGCGGACCTCAGGGCTTTAGTAATTCACCCCTCCACTTT
CDR3 protein: CASGPQGFSNSPLHF

J gene: TRBJ2-7
D gene: .
V gene: TRBV28
clone size: .
CDR3 DNA: TGTGCCAGCACAACGGGTTCCTACGAGCAGTACTTC
CDR3 protein: CASTTGSYEQYF

J gene: TRBJ2-7
D gene: .
V gene: TRBV7-9
clone size: .
CDR3 DNA: TGTGCCAGCAGCTTAAATGGTCTAGCAGAAGCCTACGAGCAGTACTTC
CDR3 protein: CASSLNGLAEAYEQYF

J gene: TRBJ2-5
D gene: .
V gene: TRBV3-1
clone size: .
CDR3 DNA: TGTGCCAGCAGCCAAGACACGGCGGGTAGGGGAGAGACCCAGTACTTC
CDR3 protein: CASSQDTAGRGETQYF

J gene: TRBJ1-5
D gene: TRBD1
V gene: TRBV20-1
clone size: .
CDR3 DNA: TGCAGTGCTAGAGATCCGCGGGACAGGGACAATCAGCCCCAGCATTTT
CDR3 protein: CSARDPRDRDNQPQHF

J gene: TRBJ2-1
D gene: TRBD2
V gene: TRBV12-3/TRBV12-4
clone size: .
CDR3 DNA: TGTGCCAGCAGTCAGACAGCCGGCGGGGGCAATGAGCAGTTCTTC
CDR3 protein: CASSQTAGGGNEQFF

J gene: TRBJ2-1
D gene: TRBD2
V gene: TRBV5-1
clone size: few
CDR3 DNA: TGCGCCAGCAGCTTCAAAGGACTAGCGGGCCCCTACAATGAGCAGTTCTTC
CDR3 protein: CASSFKGLAGPYNEQFF

J gene: TRBJ2-5
D gene: .
V gene: TRBV27
clone size: many
CDR3 DNA: TGTGCCAGCAGTTTATCGATCGTAAGGCTGATGGAGACCCAGTACTTC
CDR3 protein: CASSLSIVRLMETQYF

J gene: TRBJ1-4
D gene: .
V gene: TRBV2
clone size: few
CDR3 DNA: TGTGCCAGCAGTGAAGAGGGTTGGGGGGCGGATGAAAAACTGTTTTTT
CDR3 protein: CASSEEGWGADEKLFF

J gene: TRBJ1-5
D gene: .
V gene: TRBV4-1
clone size: few
CDR3 DNA: TGCGCCAGCAGCCAAGACGACAGGACCAGCAATCAGCCCCAGCATTTT
CDR3 protein: CASSQDDRTSNQPQHF

J gene: TRBJ2-3
D gene: TRBD1
V gene: TRBV6-2/TRBV6-3
clone size: few
CDR3 DNA: TGTGCCAGCAGTTACTCGACTCAGGGGGCGACTTTTGATACGCAGTATTTT
CDR3 protein: CASSYSTQGATFDTQYF

J gene: TRBJ2-2
D gene: .
V gene: TRBV3-1
clone size: few
CDR3 DNA: TGTGCCAGCAGCCAAGCAGGGATCGGGGAGCTGTTTTTT
CDR3 protein: CASSQAGIGELFF

J gene: TRBJ1-2
D gene: TRBD1
V gene: TRBV2
clone size: .
CDR3 DNA: TGTGCCAACTTTGACCCCGGGACAGGGGATTTCTTTGGCTACACCTTC
CDR3 protein: CANFDPGTGDFFGYTF

J gene: TRBJ2-2
D gene: .
V gene: TRBV7-3
clone size: few
CDR3 DNA: TGTGCCAGCAGCTTAAACTCAGGGGTTAGCACCGGGGAGCTGTTTTTT
CDR3 protein: CASSLNSGVSTGELFF

J gene: TRBJ1-6
D gene: .
V gene: TRBV20-1
clone size: .
CDR3 DNA: TGCAGTGCTAGAGATGGTGGGGACCCAGGCTCCTATAATTCACCCCTCCACTTT
CDR3 protein: CSARDGGDPGSYNSPLHF

J gene: TRBJ2-2
D gene: .
V gene: TRBV7-8
clone size: .
CDR3 DNA: TGTGCCAGCACCCCGAGCACCGGGGAGCTGTTTTTT
CDR3 protein: CASTPSTGELFF

J gene: TRBJ1-5
D gene: .
V gene: TRBV3-1
clone size: .
CDR3 DNA: TGTGCCAGCAGCCAAGGAAGTCGGAGTTATAGCAATCAGCCCCAGCATTTT
CDR3 protein: CASSQGSRSYSNQPQHF

J gene: TRBJ1-1
D gene: .
V gene: TRBV30
clone size: few
CDR3 DNA: TGTGCCCGGGACGGCCCGGTCACTGAAGCTTTCTTT
CDR3 protein: CARDGPVTEAFF

J gene: TRBJ2-1
D gene: TRBD1
V gene: TRBV6-1
clone size: few
CDR3 DNA: TGTGCCAGCATCAGATCCGGGACAGGATTGAGTGGTGAGCAGTTCTTC
CDR3 protein: CASIRSGTGLSGEQFF

J gene: TRBJ2-2
D gene: TRBD1
V gene: TRBV30
clone size: .
CDR3 DNA: TGTGCCTGGAGTTTTACAGGGGGCACCGGGGAGCTGTTTTTT
CDR3 protein: CAWSFTGGTGELFF